This T cell receptor (beta chain) was retrieved from a study of blood T cell repertoires in COVID-19. Study summary: Samples representing acute and convalescent COVID-19 were sourced from the United States, Italy and Spain. Sources were T cells, B-cell-depleted T cells, or PBMCs; the material itself was cDNA or gDNA.

Under the authors' procedure: Counts of nucleated cells, estimated from reference gene primer amplification, were obtained. Here immunoSEQ multiplex PCR was the method, and the copy in TCRdb shows in-frame clones only, minus some. From that table come the V and J calls and clone size; the DNA was used to work out D and trimming. The sample yields tens of thousands of clones, 83% seen once. There are 17 residues in the CDR3. Between the trimmed V and J ends, which lost 6 bases and 5 bases, there was a span of 23 bases. In germline, CDR1 is MNHEY, CDR2 SVGEGT. Input material: peripheral blood. This clonotype originated in a man older than 75 with acute or convalescent COVID-19. The rearrangement links TRBV6-2 or TRBV6-3 to TRBJ1-5; a weak D match, TRBD1 (5 bases). CDR3 bases: TGTGCCAGCAGCCCCCCTGAATGGGGGGATGCGGATCAGCCCCAGCATTTT. This translates into CASSPPEWGDADQPQHF.